This TCR beta chain stems from a study of T-cell memory formation after mild COVID-19. This clonotype was seen a handful of times. Its antigen remains unknown. Trimming shortened V by 5 bases and J by 5 bases, and 12 bases separated the two germline ends. CDR3 length: 13 amino acids. From germline, CDR1 is KGHSH and CDR2 LQKENI. General study findings and limits: Some SARS-CoV-2-responding clones were already detected in memory before infection.

Researchers used 5'RACE with constant-segment primers to make TCR alpha and TCR beta cDNA libraries that carry sample barcodes and UMIs. TCRdb passed the 5' RACE reads through MiXCR, listing each CDR3 protein once. Of roughly 320,000 distinct CDR3 sequences listed, around 27% are singletons. The chain recombines TRBV18 with TRBJ2-5; D remains ambiguous. The receptor's source is an adult woman who had mild COVID-19 (a few samples of this study predate the infection). Cell type and time point are not known. Specimen: PBMCs or a T cell subset sorted from them (not recorded which). Here the CDR3 reads CASSSDTVETQYF. The CDR3 DNA follows: TGTGCCAGCTCATCTGACACCGTTGAGACCCAGTACTTC. Combining the CDR3 with reference TRBV18 and TRBJ2-5 gives the whole variable domain NAGVMQNPRHLVRRRGQEARLRCSPMKGHSHVYWYRQLPEEGLKFMVYLQKENIIDESGMPKERFSAEFPKEGPSILRIQQVVRGDSAAYFCASSSDTVETQYFGPGTRLLVL.